Presented here are 4 T cell receptor beta chains from one specimen sequenced in a study of monozygotic twins with inflammatory bowel disease. From its re-call of the 5' RACE reads, TCRdb lists each CDR3 protein once, without DNA. This sample's table has some 170,000 distinct CDR3 sequences. Material: blood. The receptors originated from a human donor with ulcerative colitis or Crohn's disease, or a healthy co-twin of an affected twin (not recorded which).

The rearrangement uses TRBV2 and TRBJ1-5. The CDR3 contains 15 residues. CDR1 and CDR2 (germline): SNHLY, FYNNEI. The CDR3: CASKRVGTSNQPQHF.

The rearrangement links TRBV11-2 to TRBJ2-7; without DNA, the TCRdb call of TRBD2 cannot be checked. The CDR3 runs to 14 residues. Germline lookup yields CDR1 SGHAT and CDR2 FQNNGV. CDR3: CASSLAPSGYEQYF.

The V call is TRBV6-1, the J call TRBJ1-5; the TRBD1 assignment by TCRdb is unverifiable without DNA. This CDR3 is 14 amino acids long. Looked up from germline, CDR1 is MNHNS and CDR2 is SASEGT. Here the CDR3 reads CASSPDRENQPQHF.

J is TRBJ1-5 and V is TRBV5-4; TCRdb returns TRBD1, unconfirmable since there is no DNA. Looked up from germline, CDR1 is SGHNT and CDR2 is YYREEE (reference sequence). This CDR3 contains 15 residues. The CDR3 sequence: CAYTGGLRGSQPQHF. Variable domain in full (rest from reference TRBV5-4 and TRBJ1-5): ETGVTQSPTHLIKTRGQQVTLRCSSQSGHNTVSWYQQALGQGPQFIFQYYREEENGRGNFPPRFSGLQFPNYSSELNVNALELDDSALYLCAYTGGLRGSQPQHFGDGTRLSIL.